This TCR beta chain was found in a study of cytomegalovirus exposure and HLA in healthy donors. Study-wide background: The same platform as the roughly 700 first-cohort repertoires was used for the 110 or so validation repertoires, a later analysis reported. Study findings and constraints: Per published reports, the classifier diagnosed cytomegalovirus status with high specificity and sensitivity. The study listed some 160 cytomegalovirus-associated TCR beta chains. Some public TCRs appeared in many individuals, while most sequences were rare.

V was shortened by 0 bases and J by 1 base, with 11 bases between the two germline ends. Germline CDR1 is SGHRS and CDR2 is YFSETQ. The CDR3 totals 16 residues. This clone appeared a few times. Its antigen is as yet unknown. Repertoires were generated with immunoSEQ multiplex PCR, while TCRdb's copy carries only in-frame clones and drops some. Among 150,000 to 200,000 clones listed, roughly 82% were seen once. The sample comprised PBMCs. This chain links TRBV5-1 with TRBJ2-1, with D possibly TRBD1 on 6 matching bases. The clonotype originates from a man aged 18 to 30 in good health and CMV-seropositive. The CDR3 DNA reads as TGCGCCAGCAGCTTGGACAGGGCGGTTTCCTACAATGAGCAGTTCTTC. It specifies CASSLDRAVSYNEQFF. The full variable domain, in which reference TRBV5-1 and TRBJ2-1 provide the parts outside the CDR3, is KAGVTQTPRYLIKTRGQQVTLSCSPISGHRSVSWYQQTPGQGLQFLFEYFSETQRNKGNFPGRFSGRQFSNSRSEMNVSTLELGDSALYLCASSLDRAVSYNEQFFGPGTRLTVL.